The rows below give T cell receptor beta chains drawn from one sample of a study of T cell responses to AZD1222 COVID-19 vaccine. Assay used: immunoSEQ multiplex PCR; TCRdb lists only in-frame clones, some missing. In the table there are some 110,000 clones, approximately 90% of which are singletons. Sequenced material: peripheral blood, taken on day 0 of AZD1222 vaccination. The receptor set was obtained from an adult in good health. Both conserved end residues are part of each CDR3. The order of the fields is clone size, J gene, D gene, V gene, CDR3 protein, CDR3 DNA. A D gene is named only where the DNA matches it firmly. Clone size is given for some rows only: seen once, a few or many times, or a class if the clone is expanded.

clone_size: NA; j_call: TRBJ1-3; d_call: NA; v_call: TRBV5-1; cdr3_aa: CASREAGSGNTIYF; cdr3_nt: TGCGCCAGCAGGGAGGCGGGCTCTGGAAACACCATATATTTT
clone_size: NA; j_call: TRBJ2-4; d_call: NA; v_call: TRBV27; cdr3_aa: CASSLSSKNIQYF; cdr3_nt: TGTGCCAGCAGTTTATCCAGCAAAAACATTCAGTACTTC
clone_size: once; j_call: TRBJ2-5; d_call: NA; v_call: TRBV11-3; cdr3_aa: CASRQGVGGQETQYF; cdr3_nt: TGTGCCAGCAGACAAGGGGTAGGCGGCCAAGAGACCCAGTACTTC
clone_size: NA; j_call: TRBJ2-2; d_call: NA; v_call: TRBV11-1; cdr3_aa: CASSLAGIPGELFF; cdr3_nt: TGTGCCAGCAGCTTAGCCGGAATACCCGGGGAGCTGTTTTTT
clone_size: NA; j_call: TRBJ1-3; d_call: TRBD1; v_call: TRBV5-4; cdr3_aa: CASSLAGTGERNTIYF; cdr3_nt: TGTGCCAGCAGCTTAGCCGGGACAGGGGAACGAAACACCATATATTTT
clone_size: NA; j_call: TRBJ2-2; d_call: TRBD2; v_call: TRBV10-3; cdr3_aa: CAISGRLAIGELFF; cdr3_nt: TGTGCCATCAGTGGGAGACTAGCGATCGGGGAGCTGTTTTTT
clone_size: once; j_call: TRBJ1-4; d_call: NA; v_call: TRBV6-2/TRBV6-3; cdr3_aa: CASSPDSNEKLFF; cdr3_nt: TGTGCCAGCAGCCCAGACAGCAATGAAAAACTGTTTTTT
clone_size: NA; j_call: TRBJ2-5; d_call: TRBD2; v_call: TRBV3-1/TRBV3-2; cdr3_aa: CASSQRGLGGQETQYF; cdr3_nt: TGTGCCAGCAGCCAAAGGGGACTAGGGGGCCAAGAGACCCAGTACTTC
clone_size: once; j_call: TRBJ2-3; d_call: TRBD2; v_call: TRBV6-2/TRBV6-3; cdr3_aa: CASSYSMPGGHTDTQYF; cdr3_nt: TGTGCCAGCAGTTACTCGATGCCGGGGGGGCACACAGATACGCAGTATTTT
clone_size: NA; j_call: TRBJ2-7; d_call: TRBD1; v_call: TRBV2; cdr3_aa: CASRTGGARQYF; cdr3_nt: TGTGCCAGCAGGACAGGGGGAGCTAGGCAGTACTTC
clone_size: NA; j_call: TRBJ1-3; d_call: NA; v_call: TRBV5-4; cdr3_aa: CASSPPSGNTIYF; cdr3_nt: TGTGCCAGCAGCCCCCCCTCTGGAAACACCATATATTTT
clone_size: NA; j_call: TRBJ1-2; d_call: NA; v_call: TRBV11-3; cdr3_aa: CASSLGLDYTF; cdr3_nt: TGTGCCAGCAGCTTAGGGCTTGACTACACCTTC
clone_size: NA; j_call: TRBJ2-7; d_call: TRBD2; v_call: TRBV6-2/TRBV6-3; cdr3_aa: CASSPPLGAGGPYEQYF; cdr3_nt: TGTGCCAGCAGTCCCCCGCTTGGGGCGGGAGGCCCCTACGAGCAGTACTTC
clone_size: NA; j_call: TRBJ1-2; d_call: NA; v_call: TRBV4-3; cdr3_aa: CASSQDSGYGYTF; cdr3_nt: TGCGCCAGCAGCCAAGATTCCGGGTATGGCTACACCTTC
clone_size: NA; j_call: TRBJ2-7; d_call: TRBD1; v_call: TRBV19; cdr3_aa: CASSATDRGLSYEQYF; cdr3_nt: TGTGCCAGTAGTGCAACAGACAGGGGGTTATCCTACGAGCAGTACTTC
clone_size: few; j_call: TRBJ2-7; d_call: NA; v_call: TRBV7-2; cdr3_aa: CASSFTIDWEQYF; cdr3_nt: TGTGCCAGCAGCTTCACGATCGACTGGGAGCAGTACTTC
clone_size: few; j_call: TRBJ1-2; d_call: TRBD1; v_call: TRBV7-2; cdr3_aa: CASSPDRGLGYTF; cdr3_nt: TGTGCCAGCAGCCCCGACAGGGGACTAGGCTACACCTTC
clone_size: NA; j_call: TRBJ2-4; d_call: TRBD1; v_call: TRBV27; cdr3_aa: CASSFYGQGSDIQYF; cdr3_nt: TGTGCCAGCAGTTTCTACGGACAGGGCTCTGACATTCAGTACTTC
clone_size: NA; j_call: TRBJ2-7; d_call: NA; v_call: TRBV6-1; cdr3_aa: CASSDAYEQYF; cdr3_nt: TGTGCCAGCAGTGATGCCTACGAGCAGTACTTC
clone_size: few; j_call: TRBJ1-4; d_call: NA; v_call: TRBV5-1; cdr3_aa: CASSARHRGLEKLFF; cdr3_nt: TGCGCCAGCAGCGCACGACACCGGGGGCTTGAAAAACTGTTTTTT